These 8 T cell receptor beta chains were all obtained from the same sample, sequenced in a study of T-cell reconstitution after alpha-beta-depleted transplantation in children. This sample's TCRbeta library carried unique molecular identifier barcodes. TCRdb called the PCR reads again in MiXCR, with one record for every CDR3 protein. The table includes some 490,000 distinct CDR3 sequences, approximately 12% detected once. The sequencing here drew on PBMCs from the stem cell graft donor, taken from the stem cell graft. Receptors originate from a human donor who donated a stem cell graft to a child with combined immunodeficiency.

Ten or more counts support this clonotype. The chain is built from TRBV4-3 and TRBJ2-4; the match to TRBD2 covers 9 bases. This CDR3 comprises 14 residues. Germline-derived CDR1 and CDR2 are LGHNA and YSLEER. The V segment lost 8 bases and the J segment 9 bases; nucleotides outside the gene matches: 11. CDR3 nucleotides: TGCGCCAGCGGAGTGGCGGGAGGGCAGGGCATTCAGTACTTC. It encodes CASGVAGGQGIQYF.

The chain carries TRBV7-3 and TRBJ2-2, with D uncertain. This CDR3 region has 14 residues. Trimming stripped 2 bases from V and 0 bases from J, with 4 bases between. The germline V gene encodes CDR1 SGHTA and CDR2 FQGTGA. CDR3 DNA sequence: TGTGCCAGCAGCTTACGGACGAACACCGGGGAGCTGTTTTTT. Its protein product is CASSLRTNTGELFF. Together with reference TRBV7-3 and TRBJ2-2, the CDR3 gives the full variable domain: GAGVSQTPSNKVTEKGKYVELRCDPISGHTALYWYRQSLGQGPEFLIYFQGTGAADDSGLPNDRFFAVRPEGSVSTLKIQRTERGDSAVYLCASSLRTNTGELFFGEGSRLTVL.

This clonotype was detected ten times or more. The rearrangement links TRBV12-3 or TRBV12-4 to TRBJ2-3, with D perhaps matching TRBD2 (5 bases). This CDR3 has 13 residues. Trimming cost V 3 bases and J 4 bases, with 8 bases left between them. CDR3 region: CASSFGVSDTQYF. The CDR3 DNA is TGTGCCAGCAGTTTCGGGGTCTCAGATACGCAGTATTTT.

This clonotype appeared a few times. This chain joins TRBV30 and TRBJ2-5, with D unclear. This CDR3 is built from 13 residues. Germline V gives CDR1 GTSNPN, CDR2 SVGIG (reference sequence). V lost 3 bases to trimming and J lost 5 bases, with 13 bases between them. The CDR3 DNA follows: TGTGCCTGGAGGTTGGGTCCGACGGAGACCCAGTACTTC. This codes for CAWRLGPTETQYF.

The CDR3 sequence is CASSVTAGGLTDTQYF. CDR3 sequence (DNA): TGTGCCAGCAGCGTAACCGCGGGGGGACTCACAGATACGCAGTATTTT. The chain joins TRBV9 to TRBJ2-3, with TRBD2 identical over 8 bases. This CDR3 comprises 16 residues. Per the germline V gene, CDR1 is SGDLS and CDR2 is YYNGEE. The V and J ends lost 1 base and 2 bases, in that order; junction bases with no gene match: 6.

V and J are TRBV7-2 and TRBJ2-2; 8 bases match TRBD2. Germline V gives CDR1 SGHTA, CDR2 FQGNSA. Trimming took 3 bases from V and 5 from J; bases not matched to a gene: 2. CDR3 length: 14 amino acids. The CDR3 nucleotides are TGTGCCAGCAGCTTCAAGCGGGAGACCGGGGAGCTGTTTTTT. Its protein product is CASSFKRETGELFF.

This clonotype showed up just a few times. The gene calls are TRBV20-1 and TRBJ2-5; TRBD2 agrees at 12 bases. The ends lost 3 bases at V and 4 bases at J; junction bases unmatched: 6. The CDR3 is 15 residues long. Germline-derived CDR1 and CDR2 are DFQATT and SNEGSKA (reference sequence). CDR3 DNA sequence: TGCAGTGCTAGTCGGCTAGCGGGAGGGGGAGAGACCCAGTACTTC. Its translation is CSASRLAGGGETQYF.

The DNA of the CDR3 is TGTGCCAGCAGTCCATATCTACTGAACACTGAAGCTTTCTTT. It yields the protein CASSPYLLNTEAFF. V is TRBV12-3 or TRBV12-4 and J is TRBJ1-1; D call uncertain. V gave up 5 bases and J gave up 0 bases, with 10 bases separating them. The length of the CDR3 is 14 residues.